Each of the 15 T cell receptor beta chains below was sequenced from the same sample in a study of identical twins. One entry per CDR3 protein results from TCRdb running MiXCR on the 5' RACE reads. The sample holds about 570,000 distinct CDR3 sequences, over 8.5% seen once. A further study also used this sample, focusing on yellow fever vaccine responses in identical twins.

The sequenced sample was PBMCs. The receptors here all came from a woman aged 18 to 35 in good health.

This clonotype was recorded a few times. CDR3 sequence: CASSWGPSTNEKLFF. DNA for the CDR3: TGTGCCAGCAGCTGGGGGCCCTCAACTAATGAAAAACTGTTTTTT. The chain joins TRBV12-3 or TRBV12-4 to TRBJ1-4; D is possibly TRBD1 (6 bases). This CDR3 is built from 15 residues. V was pared by 6 bases and J by 0 bases, with 11 bases between.

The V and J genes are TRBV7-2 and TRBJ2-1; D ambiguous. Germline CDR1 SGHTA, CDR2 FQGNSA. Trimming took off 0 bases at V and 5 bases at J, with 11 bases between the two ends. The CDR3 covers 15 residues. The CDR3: CASSLAGSFNNEQFF. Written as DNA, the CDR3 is TGTGCCAGCAGCTTAGCCGGCAGTTTCAACAATGAGCAGTTCTTC.

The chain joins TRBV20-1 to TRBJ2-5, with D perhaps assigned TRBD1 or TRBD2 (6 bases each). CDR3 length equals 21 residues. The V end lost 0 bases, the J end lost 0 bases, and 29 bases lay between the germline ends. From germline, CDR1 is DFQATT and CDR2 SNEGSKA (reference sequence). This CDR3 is CSARDREGGLAEGTYQETQYF. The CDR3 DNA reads TGCAGTGCTAGAGATCGCGAAGGGGGATTAGCGGAAGGCACGTACCAAGAGACCCAGTACTTC.

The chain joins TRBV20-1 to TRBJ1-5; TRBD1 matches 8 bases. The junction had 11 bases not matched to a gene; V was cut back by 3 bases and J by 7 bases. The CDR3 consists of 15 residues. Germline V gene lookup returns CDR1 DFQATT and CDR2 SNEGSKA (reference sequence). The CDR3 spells CSASFSGQGGQPQHF. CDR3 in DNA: TGCAGTGCTAGCTTTTCAGGACAGGGTGGGCAGCCCCAGCATTTT.

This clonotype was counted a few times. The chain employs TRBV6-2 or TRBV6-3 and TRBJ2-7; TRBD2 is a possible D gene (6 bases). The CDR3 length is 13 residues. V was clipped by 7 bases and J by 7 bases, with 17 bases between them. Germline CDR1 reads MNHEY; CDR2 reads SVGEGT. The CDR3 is CASTPGAGLEQYF. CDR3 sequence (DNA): TGTGCCAGCACTCCGGGAGCTGGGTTGGAGCAGTACTTC.

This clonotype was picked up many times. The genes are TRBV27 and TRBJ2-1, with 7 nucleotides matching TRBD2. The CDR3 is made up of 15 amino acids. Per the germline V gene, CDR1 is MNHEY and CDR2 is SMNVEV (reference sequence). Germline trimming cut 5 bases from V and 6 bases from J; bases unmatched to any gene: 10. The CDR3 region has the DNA TGTGCCAGCAGTGTGACTAGCCCCCCGGGCAATGAGCAGTTCTTC. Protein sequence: CASSVTSPPGNEQFF.

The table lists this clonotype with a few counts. This CDR3 is CATSEPGQAEQFF. In DNA, the CDR3 is TGTGCCACCAGTGAACCCGGACAGGCTGAGCAGTTCTTC. The J gene is TRBJ2-1, the V gene TRBV24-1, with 7 bases aligning to TRBD1. The CDR3 runs to 13 residues. CDR1 and CDR2 from the germline V gene are KGHDR and SFDVKD. Losses at the gene ends were 4 bases for V and 9 bases for J; bases not matched to a gene: 5.

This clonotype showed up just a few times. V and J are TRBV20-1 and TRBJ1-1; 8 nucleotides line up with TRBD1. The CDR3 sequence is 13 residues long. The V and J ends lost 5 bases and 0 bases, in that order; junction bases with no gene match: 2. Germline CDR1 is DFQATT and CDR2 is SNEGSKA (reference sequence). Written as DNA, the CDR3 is TGCAGTGCTGAGGACAGGGTGAACACTGAAGCTTTCTTT. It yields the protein CSAEDRVNTEAFF.

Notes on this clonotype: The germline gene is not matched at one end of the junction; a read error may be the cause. The CDR3 DNA reads TGCAGTGCTAGAGATTTCGTTAGCGGCACAGATGCGCAGTATTTT. This translates into CSARDFVSGTDAQYF. The chain employs TRBV20-1 and TRBJ2-3; D possibly corresponds to TRBD2 (6 bases). The CDR3 spans 15 residues. In germline, CDR1 is DFQATT, CDR2 SNEGSKA (reference sequence).

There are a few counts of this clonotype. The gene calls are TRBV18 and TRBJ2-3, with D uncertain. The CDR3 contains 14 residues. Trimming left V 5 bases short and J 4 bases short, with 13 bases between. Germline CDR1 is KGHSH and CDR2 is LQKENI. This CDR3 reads CASSSQDDPDTQYF. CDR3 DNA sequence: TGTGCCAGCTCATCACAAGATGATCCAGATACGCAGTATTTT.

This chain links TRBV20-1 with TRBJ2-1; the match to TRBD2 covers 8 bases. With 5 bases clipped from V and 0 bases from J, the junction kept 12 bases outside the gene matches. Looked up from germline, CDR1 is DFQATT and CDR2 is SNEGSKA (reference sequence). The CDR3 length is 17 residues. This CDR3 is CSALNQAGESSYNEQFF. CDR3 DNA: TGCAGTGCTTTGAATCAAGCGGGGGAGAGCTCCTACAATGAGCAGTTCTTC.

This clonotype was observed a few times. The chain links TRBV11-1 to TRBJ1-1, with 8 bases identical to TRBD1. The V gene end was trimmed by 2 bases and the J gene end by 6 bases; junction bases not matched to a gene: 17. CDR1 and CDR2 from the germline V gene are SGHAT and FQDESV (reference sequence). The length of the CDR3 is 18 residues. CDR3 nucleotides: TGTGCCAGCAGCTTACGGAGAGGGACAGGCCAGGAGTTCGCTGAAGCTTTCTTT. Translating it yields CASSLRRGTGQEFAEAFF.

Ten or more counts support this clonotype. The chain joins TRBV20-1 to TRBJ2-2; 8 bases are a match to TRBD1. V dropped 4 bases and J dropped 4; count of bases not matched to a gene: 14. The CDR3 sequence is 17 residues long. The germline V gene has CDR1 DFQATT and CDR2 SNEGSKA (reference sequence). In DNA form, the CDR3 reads TGCAGTGCTAAACTGACAGGGGCCATGACCCTCACCGGGGAGCTGTTTTTT. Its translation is CSAKLTGAMTLTGELFF.

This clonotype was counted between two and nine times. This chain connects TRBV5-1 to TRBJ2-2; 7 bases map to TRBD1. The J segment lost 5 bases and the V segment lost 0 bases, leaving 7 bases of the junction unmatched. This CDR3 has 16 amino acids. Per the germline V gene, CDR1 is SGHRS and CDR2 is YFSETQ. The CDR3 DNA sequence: TGCGCCAGCAGCTTGGCACCCTCACAGGGGACCGGGGAGCTGTTTTTT. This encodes CASSLAPSQGTGELFF.

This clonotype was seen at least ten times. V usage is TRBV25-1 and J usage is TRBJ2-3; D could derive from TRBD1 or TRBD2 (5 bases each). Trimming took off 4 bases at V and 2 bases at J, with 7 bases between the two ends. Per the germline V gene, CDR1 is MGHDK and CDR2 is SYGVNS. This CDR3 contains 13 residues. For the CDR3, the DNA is TGTGCCAGCAGTGCCGGGGCCACAGATACGCAGTATTTT. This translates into CASSAGATDTQYF.